This T cell receptor beta chain came from a study of regulatory T cells in long-lasting Graves disease. Combining iRepertoire HTBI primers with Arm-PCR of CDR3 regions, the authors built TCR beta libraries. Via MiXCR, TCRdb re-called the multiplex PCR reads, giving one row per CDR3 protein. The sample carries about 420,000 distinct CDR3 sequences, around 24% recorded once. This clonotype was seen a handful of times. What it binds is unknown. CDR3 length: 13 amino acids. The V end was cut by 6 bases, the J end by 6 bases, with 11 bases between. CDR1 MDHEN and CDR2 SYDVKM come from the germline V gene. The time point denotes: persistent/refractory GD, antithyroid drugs over 5 years with positive TRAb. There was RNA extracted from PBMCs, and the TCR library was made from it. Patients were enrolled at an endocrinology department in Xi'an, China. Study-wide results and caveats: Persistent Graves' patients showed reduced TCR diversity versus newly diagnosed patients. Accuracy may have been reduced by the small sample size. Favored gene segments in persistent disease were TRBV28, TRBJ1-2 and TRBJ2-5.

The receptor was isolated from a female donor with Graves disease. The chain joins TRBV28 to TRBJ2-2; D may be TRBD2 (6 bases). The material was peripheral blood mononuclear cells (PBMCs), obtained when the disease was refractory, from a patient treated with antithyroid drugs. The CDR3 DNA reads as TGTGCCAGCAGGTCCTCGGGGGCCGGGGAGCTGTTTTTT. Amino acids: CASRSSGAGELFF.